The T cell receptor beta chain described here comes from a study of neurological immune-mediated disorders. Background on the study: In a group of roughly 34 multiple sclerosis patients, some 30 had the relapsing-remitting type and 3 had the secondary progressive type. Study results and caveats: The repertoires of 18 of 34 multiple sclerosis patients were placed by phylogenetic grouping in a single related-CDR3 cluster, which may be a signature.

V lost 5 bases to trimming and J lost 1 base; unmatched junction nucleotides: 5. The CDR3 is made up of 15 amino acids. This clonotype was seen at least ten times. Its antigen is currently unknown. cDNA was made by 5'RACE with 10-nucleotide random UMIs. TCRdb fed the 5' RACE reads into MiXCR, producing one record per CDR3 protein. The profile covers 55,000 to 70,000 distinct CDR3 sequences, with about 3% appearing a single time and roughly 5% taken by the ten largest. V gene TRBV12-3 or TRBV12-4 combines with J gene TRBJ2-1; 7 nucleotides match TRBD2. The TCR sequence derives from a woman in her forties or fifties with multiple sclerosis. Sequenced: PBMCs. The CDR3 spells CASSRSAGSYNEQFF. For the CDR3, the DNA is TGTGCCAGCAGTCGATCAGCGGGATCCTACAATGAGCAGTTCTTC.